This TCR beta chain was recorded in a study of cytomegalovirus exposure and HLA in healthy donors. Study as a whole: The same platform used for the approximately 700 first-cohort repertoires was also used for the roughly 120 validation repertoires, as a later analysis reported.

The donors were members of the validation cohort comprising over a hundred subjects, separate from the roughly 640-subject first cohort. TCRdb's copy holds only in-frame clones and misses some; the assay was immunoSEQ multiplex PCR. Seen here are about 55,000 clones, around 90% observed once, and the top ten hold over 3%. Note on this clone: Its specificity is not known.

General study points: Researchers catalogued over 150 TCR beta chains as cytomegalovirus-associated.

V gave up 6 bases and J gave up 3 bases, with 11 bases separating them. This CDR3 comprises 13 residues. Germline-derived CDR1 and CDR2 are SGHAT and FQDESV (reference sequence). The specimen sequenced was PBMCs. This receptor was identified in a man aged 18 to 35 in good health and CMV-seronegative. The V gene is TRBV11-1, the J gene TRBJ2-5, with D unresolved. For the CDR3, the DNA is TGTGCCAGCAGTCGACATGTAGAAGAGACCCAGTACTTC. Protein sequence: CASSRHVEETQYF.